These T cell receptor beta chains were read from a single sample in a study of blood T cell repertoires in COVID-19. The protocol was immunoSEQ multiplex PCR, while the TCRdb copy is restricted to in-frame clones and leaves out a portion. The sample shows approximately 300,000 clones, around nine tenths of them seen only once. The specimen was peripheral blood. Receptors were obtained from a man aged 50 to 59 with active or convalescent COVID-19. CDR3s include the opening cysteine and the closing phenylalanine or tryptophan. D genes are given only for firm matches. Only part of the rows carry a size: once, few, many, or a class if the clone is expanded.

>TRBV2|TRBJ2-3|NA|16|TRBD2
CASKRYSGSIADTQYF
TGTGCCAGCAAGAGATATAGCGGGAGCATCGCAGATACGCAGTATTTT
>TRBV10-3|TRBJ1-5|NA|14|NA
CAISESQVNQPQHF
TGTGCCATCAGTGAGTCCCAGGTCAATCAGCCCCAGCATTTT
>TRBV6-5|TRBJ1-1|NA|15|TRBD1
CASSYKPTGGTEAFF
TGTGCCAGCAGTTATAAACCTACAGGGGGCACTGAAGCTTTCTTT
>TRBV15|TRBJ1-2|NA|13|NA
CATSRGRVDGYTF
TGTGCCACCAGCAGAGGCCGGGTCGATGGCTACACCTTC
>TRBV4-3|TRBJ2-5|NA|15|TRBD1
CASSRVGTEGGTQYF
TGCGCCAGCAGCCGCGTCGGGACAGAGGGCGGGACCCAGTACTTC
>TRBV18|TRBJ1-6|NA|15|TRBD1
CASSPGQGRNSPLHF
TGTGCCAGCTCACCGGGACAGGGGCGGAATTCACCCCTCCACTTT
>TRBV15|TRBJ2-3|NA|16|TRBD2
CATSRDLGLVQDTQYF
TGTGCCACCAGCAGAGATCTGGGACTAGTGCAAGATACGCAGTATTTT
>TRBV2|TRBJ1-1|NA|13|NA
CASSSNLNTEAFF
TGTGCCAGCTCCTCTAATCTGAACACTGAAGCTTTCTTT
>TRBV18|TRBJ1-2|NA|13|NA
CASSISGDYGYTF
TGTGCCAGCTCAATATCAGGGGACTATGGCTACACCTTC
>TRBV6-5|TRBJ1-5|few|14|NA
CASSREGAGQPQHF
TGTGCCAGCAGCCGAGAAGGGGCCGGTCAGCCCCAGCATTTT
>TRBV4-3|TRBJ2-3|NA|13|NA
CASSPTVTDTQYF
TGCGCCAGCAGCCCTACCGTCACAGATACGCAGTATTTT
>TRBV7-2|TRBJ1-2|NA|13|NA
CASSHDRGYGYTF
TGTGCCAGCAGCCATGACAGAGGCTATGGCTACACCTTC
>TRBV2|TRBJ1-4|NA|17|NA
CASMVEGKTATNEKLFF
TGTGCCAGCATGGTCGAGGGAAAAACGGCAACTAATGAAAAACTGTTTTTT
>TRBV5-1|TRBJ2-3|once|15|TRBD1
CASSLRTGGTDTQYF
TGCGCCAGCAGCTTGAGGACAGGGGGCACAGATACGCAGTATTTT
>TRBV6-5|TRBJ1-2|NA|13|TRBD1
CASIRDSLYGYTF
TGTGCCAGCATCCGGGACAGCCTCTATGGCTACACCTTC
>TRBV6-5|TRBJ2-7|NA|15|NA
CASREKGTRSYEQYF
TGTGCCAGCAGGGAGAAGGGGACACGATCCTACGAGCAGTACTTC
>TRBV5-4|TRBJ2-1|NA|16|TRBD2
CASKFGRAGDFDEQFF
TGTGCCAGCAAATTTGGGAGGGCGGGAGATTTCGATGAGCAGTTCTTC
>TRBV10-3|TRBJ2-6|NA|14|NA
CAISFGTNANVLTF
TGTGCCATCAGCTTCGGGACAAATGCCAACGTCCTGACTTTC
>TRBV27|TRBJ2-2|NA|16|TRBD2
CASSSLGLASTGELFF
TGTGCCAGCAGTTCCCTGGGACTAGCGAGCACCGGGGAGCTGTTTTTT
>TRBV5-1|TRBJ2-1|NA|13|NA
CASSLTGGDGTFF
TGCGCCAGCAGCTTGACAGGGGGGGACGGGACGTTCTTC
>TRBV11-2|TRBJ2-1|NA|16|TRBD2
CASSQTYAGGRNEQFF
TGTGCCAGCAGCCAAACATATGCGGGGGGGCGCAATGAGCAGTTCTTC
>TRBV5-6|TRBJ2-3|NA|15|NA
CASSQTRGFADTQYF
TGTGCCAGCAGCCAAACACGGGGGTTCGCAGATACGCAGTATTTT
>TRBV21-1|TRBJ1-5|NA|18|NA
CASSKEDRVNLRNQPQHF
TGTGCCAGCAGCAAAGAGGACAGGGTCAATTTAAGGAATCAGCCCCAGCATTTT
>TRBV4-1|TRBJ1-4|NA|16|NA
CASSQLQGAPNEKLFF
TGCGCCAGCAGCCAACTTCAGGGTGCTCCTAATGAAAAACTGTTTTTT
>TRBV29-1|TRBJ2-7|NA|12|NA
CSVAHTTYEQYF
TGCAGCGTTGCTCACACCACCTACGAGCAGTACTTC
>TRBV6-5|TRBJ1-2|NA|13|TRBD1
CASSLDRNYGYTF
TGTGCCAGCAGCCTGGACAGGAACTATGGCTACACCTTC
>TRBV10-3|TRBJ2-2|NA|15|TRBD2
CAISESGLAAGELFF
TGTGCCATCAGTGAGTCGGGACTAGCCGCCGGGGAGCTGTTTTTT
>TRBV18|TRBJ2-7|NA|14|TRBD2
CASSPTSGEDEQYF
TGTGCCAGCTCACCAACTAGCGGGGAAGACGAGCAGTACTTC